This T cell receptor beta chain was identified during a study of beta chain features in type 1 diabetes. Study outcomes and limitations: Within patients, naive, central memory and Treg TCRB repertoires seemed more similar than within healthy donors. Moderately but significantly shorter TCRB CDR3s were found in Type 1 diabetes patients in all four CD4+ subsets.

The authors reverse transcribed all of the isolated RNA, so sequencing captured expressed TCRB transcripts. Profiled with immunoSEQ multiplex PCR; TCRdb holds only in-frame clones, not every one. The data contain about 130,000 clones, around 10% of them singletons. Once sorted, every population was more than 95% pure. This clone showed up just a few times. Its antigen remains unidentified. The CDR3 runs 15 residues. V was clipped by 4 bases and J by 3 bases, with 12 bases between them. Germline values: CDR1 SNHLY, CDR2 FYNNEI. This receptor was obtained from a man in his thirties or forties with type 1 diabetes. The chain couples TRBV2 to TRBJ1-4, with D perhaps matching TRBD1 (6 bases). Input material: central memory CD4+ T cells from blood. CDR3 amino acids: CASSVQGRSNEKLFF. For the CDR3, the DNA is TGTGCCAGCAGTGTGCAGGGGCGGTCTAATGAAAAACTGTTTTTT.